The rows below give T cell receptor beta chains drawn from one sample of a study of shared clonotypes between healthy human individuals. Clones were read by immunoSEQ multiplex PCR, and TCRdb kept only the in-frame ones, dropping some. The sample records 2 million or so clones, less than 95% being singletons. The sample taken for sequencing was naive CD8+ T cells sorted from blood. The origin of the receptors is a man younger than 35 in good health. Both conserved end residues are trimmed from each CDR3. Fields, in order: J gene, D gene, V gene, CDR3 protein. D genes are given only for firm matches.

>TRBJ1-2|TRBD1|TRBV11-2
ASSFLPGQTYYGYT
>TRBJ1-2|NA|TRBV6-5
ASSYVGANYGYT
>TRBJ2-5|TRBD2|TRBV9
ASSDEGLAGVETQY
>TRBJ2-5|TRBD1|TRBV2
ASSEMPGQGEETQY
>TRBJ1-1|NA|TRBV9
ASSVGVETEAF
>TRBJ2-1|TRBD2|TRBV7-8
ASSYDLAGLSSYNEQF
>TRBJ2-5|NA|TRBV10-3
AISESLAGHHQETQY
>TRBJ1-1|TRBD1|TRBV6-1
ASSSGGGNTEAF
>TRBJ2-5|TRBD2|TRBV27
ASSMTSGGETQY
>TRBJ1-2|TRBD1|TRBV6-1
ASSENQGEGGYT
>TRBJ2-7|TRBD1|TRBV10-3
AISTGTGVNEQY
>TRBJ2-1|NA|TRBV2
ASSAVSSYNEQF
>TRBJ2-2|NA|TRBV5-6
ASSLGLAAGELF
>TRBJ1-3|TRBD1|TRBV30
AWETGAGNTIY
>TRBJ2-1|TRBD2|TRBV6-5
ASSSSGLHNEQF
>TRBJ2-2|NA|TRBV28
ASSLNTGELF
>TRBJ2-5|NA|TRBV7-6
ASSLPPSGSGETQY
>TRBJ1-5|NA|TRBV6-5
ASSYSSGWNQPQH
>TRBJ2-7|NA|TRBV5-6
ASSLAGEQY
>TRBJ2-7|TRBD1|TRBV7-9
ASSLGTGAEYEQY
>TRBJ1-6|NA|TRBV6-1
ASSEEVFWDSPLH
>TRBJ2-1|TRBD2|TRBV5-6
ASSSLAGGYNEQF